The rows below give T cell receptor beta chains drawn from one sample of a study of regulatory T cells in long-lasting Graves disease. TCRdb reanalysed the multiplex PCR reads using MiXCR and keeps one entry per CDR3 protein. The table includes around 470,000 distinct CDR3 sequences, around 15% detected once. In addition, the sample was reused for a study of T cells in Graves' hyperthyroidism and ophthalmopathy.

The material was peripheral blood mononuclear cells (PBMCs), obtained at new diagnosis, from a patient treated with antithyroid drugs. These receptors were collected from a woman in her 50s with Graves disease. Each CDR3 is given with its conserved first and last residue. A D gene is named only where the DNA matches it firmly. Rows may omit the clone size; those that give it use once, few, many or a size class.

d_call,clone_size,j_call,v_call,cdr3_nt,cdr3_aa
NA,many,TRBJ2-1,TRBV2,TGTGCCAGCGAGACTACGGGCGATGAGCAGTTCTTC,CASETTGDEQFF
TRBD1,few,TRBJ2-5,TRBV20-1,TGCAGTGCTAACGGCTGGGGACAGGGGCTCGCAGAGACCCAGTACTTC,CSANGWGQGLAETQYF
NA,NA,TRBJ2-1,TRBV5-1,TGCGCCAGCAGCCCCTTTGTGGCTAGCGTCTACAATGAGCAGTTCTTC,CASSPFVASVYNEQFF
NA,few,TRBJ1-4,TRBV6-1,TGTGCCAGCAGTCCACAGGGCCCCGAAAAACTGTTTTTT,CASSPQGPEKLFF
NA,many,TRBJ1-2,TRBV30,TGTGCCTGGAGTAGCCAGGTATATGGCTACACCTTC,CAWSSQVYGYTF
TRBD2,many,TRBJ2-7,TRBV5-6,TGTGCCAGCAGCTTACTAGCGGGAGGGCCGAAAGAGCAGTACTTC,CASSLLAGGPKEQYF
NA,NA,TRBJ1-1,TRBV7-3,TGTGCCAGCAGCCCCGGGACATGGAACACTGAAGCTTTCTTT,CASSPGTWNTEAFF
TRBD2,many,TRBJ2-1,TRBV2,TGTGCCAGCAGACCCGGTGGGGGGGAGGGCCGCGATGAGCAGTTCTTC,CASRPGGGEGRDEQFF
TRBD2,NA,TRBJ2-7,TRBV9,TGTGCCAGCAGCGTAACTAGCGGGGGTTACGAGCAGTACTTC,CASSVTSGGYEQYF
TRBD2,many,TRBJ2-1,TRBV5-1,TGCGCCAGCAGCTTGGGCATAGGGACTAGCGGGAGTAATGAGCAGTTCTTC,CASSLGIGTSGSNEQFF
NA,many,TRBJ2-5,TRBV18,TGTGCCAGCTCACCAGCTATTGTCGAGACCCAGTACTTC,CASSPAIVETQYF
NA,few,TRBJ2-3,TRBV25-1,TGTGCCAGCAGCCCCGAACCCACAGATACGCAGTATTTT,CASSPEPTDTQYF
NA,many,TRBJ1-2,TRBV2,TGTGCCAGCAGTCCGGGACACTCTAACTATGGCTACACCTTC,CASSPGHSNYGYTF
TRBD2,many,TRBJ2-5,TRBV7-9,TGTGCCAGCATAGGCGGGAGGTGGGAGACCCAGTACTTC,CASIGGRWETQYF
TRBD2,many,TRBJ2-1,TRBV3-1,TGTGCCAGCAGGAGGGCCGGGACTAGTTTCTACAATGAGCAGTTCTTC,CASRRAGTSFYNEQFF
NA,NA,TRBJ1-5,TRBV12-3/TRBV12-4,TGTGCCAGCAGTTTGGTAGGGGAGGGCAATCAGCCCCAGCATTTT,CASSLVGEGNQPQHF
TRBD2,NA,TRBJ2-7,TRBV20-1,TGCAGTGCCCCCGCCCTAGCGGAGTACGAGCAGTACTTC,CSAPALAEYEQYF
NA,NA,TRBJ2-3,TRBV7-9,TGTGCCAGCAGCTTAGTGGCTAGCAGCACAGATACGCAGTATTTT,CASSLVASSTDTQYF
TRBD2,few,TRBJ2-1,TRBV30,TGTGCCTGGAGTACTAGCGGGAGTGGTTACAATGAGCAGTTCTTC,CAWSTSGSGYNEQFF
TRBD2,many,TRBJ2-1,TRBV20-1,TGCAGTGCTAGAGGTGCGGGAGGCTCCTACAATGAGCAGTTCTTC,CSARGAGGSYNEQFF
NA,NA,TRBJ2-1,TRBV12-3/TRBV12-4,TGTGCCAGCAATTTGGCGGGTCGGCTCAAGTTCTTC,CASNLAGRLKFF
NA,many,TRBJ2-7,TRBV20-1,TGCAGTGCTAGAATGGACGGAGCCTACGAGCAGTACTTC,CSARMDGAYEQYF
NA,NA,TRBJ1-6,TRBV10-2,TGCGCCAGCAGTGAGTTTGGACAGTCACCCCTCCACTTT,CASSEFGQSPLHF
TRBD2,many,TRBJ2-1,TRBV20-1,TGCAGTGCTAGTGCCTTAATTGGCGGGAGCTCCTACAATGAGCAGTTCTTC,CSASALIGGSSYNEQFF
TRBD1,few,TRBJ1-1,TRBV18,TGTGCCAGCTCCCAACCGCGGACAGGGGATTTCACTGAAGCTTTCTTT,CASSQPRTGDFTEAFF